The 24 T cell receptor beta chains presented below share a single source sample, sequenced in a study of T cells in Graves' hyperthyroidism and ophthalmopathy. TCR beta CDR3 region amplification was performed from RNA transcripts. Carried out on the TCR CDR3, a first-round RT-PCR used the HTBI primer set. From the multiplex PCR reads, TCRdb called clonotypes with MiXCR, one entry per CDR3 protein. The table lists over 250,000 distinct CDR3 sequences, 15% to 20% of them singletons. Material for sequencing was blood. These receptors were taken from an older woman with Graves' ophthalmopathy.

This clonotype was counted at least ten times. The rearrangement links TRBV2 to TRBJ2-7; D possibly corresponds to TRBD1 (5 bases). The CDR3 is 13 residues long. Deletions cut 6 bases from V and 4 bases from J, with 13 bases between. The germline CDR1 and CDR2 sequences are SNHLY and FYNNEI. DNA for the CDR3: TGTGCCAGCAGGACAGTCCTTTCTTACGAGCAGTACTTC. This translates into CASRTVLSYEQYF.

The chain has TRBV20-1 and TRBJ2-5; either TRBD1 or TRBD2 may fit D (5 bases each). The V gene lost 3 bases and the J gene lost 7 bases, with 15 bases spanning the gap. CDR1 is DFQATT, CDR2 SNEGSKA, per germline (reference sequence). The CDR3 has 13 amino acids. The CDR3 sequence is CSARDTGLGTQYF. In DNA form, the CDR3 reads TGCAGTGCTAGGGACACGGGATTGGGGACCCAGTACTTC.

This clonotype was found many times. The chain recombines TRBV7-2 with TRBJ2-2, with D unresolved. Trimming removed 3 bases at V and 4 bases at J, with 9 bases between. The CDR3 loop spans 14 amino acids. Germline V gives CDR1 SGHTA, CDR2 FQGNSA. CDR3 bases: TGTGCCAGCAGCTTGGTCAGATCCACCGGGGAGCTGTTTTTT. This gives the protein CASSLVRSTGELFF. Full variable domain (missing parts from reference TRBV7-2 and TRBJ2-2): GAGVSQSPSNKVTEKGKDVELRCDPISGHTALYWYRQSLGQGLEFLIYFQGNSAPDKSGLPSDRFSAERTGGSVSTLTIQRTQQEDSAVYLCASSLVRSTGELFFGEGSRLTVL.

The sample holds many counts of this clonotype. CDR3 coding DNA: TGTGCCAGCAGCCGATCTAGCGGGAGGCCTCCGAACACCGGGGAGCTGTTTTTT. Residues: CASSRSSGRPPNTGELFF. The chain has TRBV7-9 and TRBJ2-2, with 11 bases aligning to TRBD2. The J segment lost 0 bases and the V segment lost 5 bases, leaving 8 bases of the junction unmatched. CDR1 and CDR2 (germline): SEHNR, FQNEAQ (reference sequence). The CDR3 spans 18 residues.

The gene calls are TRBV7-2 and TRBJ1-2, with TRBD1 identical over 8 bases. The J segment lost 2 bases and the V segment lost 4 bases, leaving 6 bases of the junction unmatched. The CDR3 is 15 amino acids. The germline CDR1 and CDR2 sequences are SGHTA and FQGNSA. The CDR3 sequence is CASSSLGQANYGYTF. CDR3 sequence (DNA): TGTGCCAGCAGCTCCCTGGGACAGGCGAACTATGGCTACACCTTC. Supplemented by reference TRBV7-2 and TRBJ1-2, the full variable domain reads GAGVSQSPSNKVTEKGKDVELRCDPISGHTALYWYRQSLGQGLEFLIYFQGNSAPDKSGLPSDRFSAERTGGSVSTLTIQRTQQEDSAVYLCASSSLGQANYGYTFGSGTRLTVV.

Many counts were recorded for this clonotype. This chain uses TRBV27 with TRBJ2-7, with 12 bases aligning to TRBD1. The germline V gene has CDR1 MNHEY and CDR2 SMNVEV (reference sequence). CDR3 size: 14 residues. Trimming at V came to 6 bases and at J to 2 bases, leaving 2 bases not matched to a gene. The CDR3 region has the DNA TGTGCCAGCAGGGGACAGGGGGCGGCCTACGAGCAGTACTTC. Its translation is CASRGQGAAYEQYF.

The chain joins TRBV19 to TRBJ1-6; D might be TRBD1 (5 bases). Germline V gene data show CDR1 as LNHDA and CDR2 as SQIVND (reference sequence). This CDR3 has 14 residues. The germline V and J ends were trimmed by 7 bases and 8 bases, with 15 bases remaining between them. The CDR3 region has the DNA TGTGCCAGTACCCCCCTTCGGGGGGATTCACCCCTCCACTTT. Translation: CASTPLRGDSPLHF.

This clonotype was recorded a few times. This chain links TRBV28 with TRBJ2-7, with TRBD1 as a possible D gene (6 bases). This CDR3 is built from 12 residues. V shed 7 bases and J shed 3 bases, with 10 bases lying between them. Looked up from germline, CDR1 is MDHEN and CDR2 is SYDVKM. The CDR3 nucleotides read TGTGCCAGCATGCAGGGGAACTACGAGCAGTACTTC. Its protein is CASMQGNYEQYF.

This clonotype was detected ten times or more. The J gene is TRBJ1-3, the V gene TRBV11-2, with D uncertain. Germline assignment: CDR1 SGHAT and CDR2 FQNNGV. The V end lost 0 bases, the J end lost 0 bases, and 3 bases lay between the germline ends. This CDR3 contains 14 residues. CDR3 sequence: CASSLDPSGNTIYF. CDR3 nucleotides: TGTGCCAGCAGCTTAGATCCCTCTGGAAACACCATATATTTT. Full variable domain (remainder filled in from reference TRBV11-2 and TRBJ1-3): EAGVAQSPRYKIIEKRQSVAFWCNPISGHATLYWYQQILGQGPKLLIQFQNNGVVDDSQLPKDRFSAERLKGVDSTLKIQPAKLEDSAVYLCASSLDPSGNTIYFGEGSWLTVV.

This clonotype has just a few counts. The chain is built from TRBV28 and TRBJ1-6; possible D gene TRBD1, 6 bases. Trimming took 6 bases from V and 10 from J, leaving 19 bases between them. CDR1 and CDR2 (germline): MDHEN, SYDVKM. The CDR3 has 15 amino acids. The CDR3 reads CASSPTLIRGSPLHF. In nucleotides, the CDR3 is TGTGCCAGCAGCCCTACCCTGATAAGGGGGTCACCCCTCCACTTT.

This chain connects TRBV27 to TRBJ2-2, with D uncertain. The germline CDR1 and CDR2 sequences are MNHEY and SMNVEV (reference sequence). V lost 7 bases and J 1 base, leaving 16 bases between the germline ends. CDR3 length equals 16 residues. The CDR3 DNA reads TGTGCCAGCACCAACGGACGCATACTGAACACCGGGGAGCTGTTTTTT. Translation: CASTNGRILNTGELFF.

This clonotype has ten or more counts. V is TRBV7-2 and J is TRBJ2-7, with TRBD1 identical over 7 bases. J gave up 0 bases and V 3 bases, and 2 bases lay outside the gene matches. Germline V gene lookup returns CDR1 SGHTA and CDR2 FQGNSA. The CDR3 spans 14 residues. Written as DNA, the CDR3 is TGTGCCAGCAGCTTGGACAGGAACTCCTACGAGCAGTACTTC. This codes for CASSLDRNSYEQYF.

At least ten counts were recorded for this clonotype. The V call is TRBV28, the J call TRBJ2-4; D is uncertain. This CDR3 spans 13 amino acids. V gave up 4 bases and J gave up 9 bases, with 13 bases separating them. Germline CDR1 is MDHEN and CDR2 is SYDVKM. The CDR3, as DNA: TGTGCCAGCAGTTCCCAGGCCTGGGGCATTCAGTACTTC. It encodes CASSSQAWGIQYF.

Concerning this clonotype itself: Being one base from a much bigger clone, this may be a read error. This chain joins TRBV27 and TRBJ2-1; 10 bases match TRBD1. The length of the CDR3 is 18 residues. V lost 5 bases, J lost 4 bases, and 14 bases stayed unmatched. The germline CDR1 and CDR2 sequences are MNHEY and SMNVEV (reference sequence). The DNA of the CDR3 is TGTGCCAGCAGTGATTCTTCGATCGGGACAGGGGCGTACAATGAGCAGTTCTTC. Amino acids: CASSDSSIGTGAYNEQFF.

The sample holds many counts of this clonotype. This rearrangement joins TRBV27 to TRBJ2-1; D not resolved. The V gene's germline CDR1 is MNHEY and CDR2 SMNVEV (reference sequence). This CDR3 spans 15 amino acids. Trimming took 5 bases from V and 9 from J, leaving 20 bases between them. In DNA, the CDR3 is TGTGCCAGCAGTCCCCTCTTGGGCTCCATTTCTGAGCAGTTCTTC. Translating it yields CASSPLLGSISEQFF.

Many counts were recorded for this clonotype. The CDR3 region is CSAPRQGEGPQHF. Written as DNA, the CDR3 is TGCAGTGCTCCAAGACAGGGAGAGGGGCCCCAGCATTTT. The chain recombines TRBV20-1 with TRBJ1-5; the match to TRBD1 covers 7 bases. The CDR3 is 13 residues long. J gave up 9 bases and V 5 bases, and 10 bases lay outside the gene matches. Germline-derived CDR1 and CDR2 are DFQATT and SNEGSKA (reference sequence).

V gene TRBV30 combines with J gene TRBJ2-7, with 11 bases matching TRBD2. Germline V gene data show CDR1 as GTSNPN and CDR2 as SVGIG (reference sequence). CDR3 size: 14 residues. V trimming: 4 bases; J trimming: 6 bases; junction bases outside the gene matches: 8. The CDR3 spells CAWNLAGGPSEQYF. CDR3 sequence (DNA): TGTGCCTGGAACTTAGCGGGAGGGCCCAGCGAGCAGTACTTC.

In regard to this clonotype: A much larger clone lies a single base off, so this may be a read error. The chain couples TRBV20-1 to TRBJ2-5, with no clear D. This CDR3 region has 13 residues. The V gene's germline CDR1 is DFQATT and CDR2 SNEGSKA (reference sequence). CDR3 sequence: CRASQWYQETQYF. DNA of the CDR3: TGCAGGGCCAGTCAATGGTACCAAGAGACCCAGTACTTC.

Ten or more counts support this clonotype. The V gene is TRBV5-1, the J gene TRBJ2-2; the D gene is possibly TRBD2 (5 bases). With 0 bases removed from V and 7 bases from J, the gap between germline ends came to 10 bases. From germline, CDR1 is SGHRS and CDR2 YFSETQ. CDR3 length: 14 amino acids. CDR3 amino acids: CASSLEPDYGELFF. CDR3 sequence (DNA): TGCGCCAGCAGCTTGGAGCCCGACTACGGGGAGCTGTTTTTT.

This clonotype appeared many times. The V call is TRBV18, the J call TRBJ2-7; 9 nucleotides line up with TRBD1. V shed 0 bases, J shed 3 bases, and the junction held 6 bases outside the gene matches. The CDR3 runs 16 residues. Per germline, CDR1 KGHSH and CDR2 LQKENI. The CDR3 is CASSPPGQGQGYEQYF. The CDR3 coding sequence is TGTGCCAGCTCACCACCGGGACAGGGTCAAGGCTACGAGCAGTACTTC.

J is TRBJ2-3 and V is TRBV25-1, with 7 bases identical to TRBD2. The CDR3 runs to 15 residues. Germline lookup yields CDR1 MGHDK and CDR2 SYGVNS. Trimming removed 2 bases from V and 6 bases from J; junction bases left unmatched: 8. CDR3 residues: CASSETRDYSDTQYF. The CDR3 DNA reads as TGTGCCAGCAGTGAAACCCGGGACTACTCGGATACGCAGTATTTT.

Ten or more counts support this clonotype. The chain combines TRBV6-1 with TRBJ2-3; 16 bases agree with TRBD2. Germline CDR1 is MNHNS and CDR2 is SASEGT. J was trimmed by 4 bases and V by 11 bases; bases with no gene match: 15. The CDR3 has 18 residues. This CDR3 reads CASHGTSGGDVKPDTQYF. The CDR3 DNA follows: TGTGCCTCCCACGGGACTAGCGGGGGGGACGTAAAACCAGATACGCAGTATTTT.

The gene calls are TRBV7-9 and TRBJ2-2; D unresolved. Germline CDR1 and CDR2: SEHNR and FQNEAQ (reference sequence). The germline V and J ends were trimmed by 5 bases and 1 base, with 14 bases remaining between them. The CDR3 sequence is 16 residues long. The DNA for the CDR3 is TGTGCCAGCAGCGGTCTTGGCAGGCGGAACACCGGGGAGCTGTTTTTT. This codes for CASSGLGRRNTGELFF.

This clonotype came up a few times. The chain recombines TRBV15 with TRBJ1-1; a possible D gene is TRBD1 (5 bases). This CDR3 is built from 13 residues. Trimming took 5 bases from V and 4 from J, leaving 11 bases between them. The germline CDR1 and CDR2 sequences are LNHNV and YYDKDF (reference sequence). The CDR3, as DNA: TGTGCCACCAGCCCGGGGGGTGGCACTGAAGCTTTCTTT. Translated, it gives CATSPGGGTEAFF.